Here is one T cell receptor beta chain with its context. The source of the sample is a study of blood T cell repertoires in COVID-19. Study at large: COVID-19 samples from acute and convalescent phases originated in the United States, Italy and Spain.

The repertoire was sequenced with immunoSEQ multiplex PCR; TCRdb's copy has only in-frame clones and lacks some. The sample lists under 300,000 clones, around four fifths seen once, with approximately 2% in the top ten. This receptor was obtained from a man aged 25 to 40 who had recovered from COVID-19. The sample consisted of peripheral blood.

In DNA form, the CDR3 reads TGTGCCAGCAGCTTAGGCCGCGGGCCCCAGCATTTT. It codes for CASSLGRGPQHF. The chain employs TRBV13 and TRBJ1-5; D remains unclear. This CDR3 has 12 residues. The germline V gene has CDR1 PRHDT and CDR2 FYEKMQ (reference sequence). V gave up 0 bases and J gave up 9 bases, with 6 bases separating them. The full variable domain, its missing parts supplied by reference TRBV13 and TRBJ1-5, is AAGVIQSPRHLIKEKRETATLKCYPIPRHDTVYWYQQGPGQDPQFLISFYEKMQSDKGSIPDRFSAQQFSDYHSELNMSSLELGDSALYFCASSLGRGPQHFGDGTRLSIL.